This T cell receptor (beta chain) was identified in a study of identical twins. This CDR3 comprises 15 residues. Between the trimmed V and J ends, which lost 6 bases and 4 bases, there was a span of 18 bases. Germline loops: CDR1 MDHEN, CDR2 SYDVKM. Using its own MiXCR run on the 5' RACE reads, TCRdb lists one record per CDR3 protein. Of around 480,000 distinct CDR3 sequences listed, 12% to 15% were seen once; the top ten hold around 0.48%. This sample was shared with a second study, whose subject was yellow fever vaccine responses in identical twins.

This receptor was identified in a woman aged 18-29 years in good health. The specimen was CD4+ T cells sorted from blood. V usage is TRBV28 and J usage is TRBJ2-5; D not resolved. CDR3 sequence (DNA): TGTGCCAGCAGAACCGGGCCCTCGGTGGCAGAGACCCAGTACTTC. Protein product: CASRTGPSVAETQYF.